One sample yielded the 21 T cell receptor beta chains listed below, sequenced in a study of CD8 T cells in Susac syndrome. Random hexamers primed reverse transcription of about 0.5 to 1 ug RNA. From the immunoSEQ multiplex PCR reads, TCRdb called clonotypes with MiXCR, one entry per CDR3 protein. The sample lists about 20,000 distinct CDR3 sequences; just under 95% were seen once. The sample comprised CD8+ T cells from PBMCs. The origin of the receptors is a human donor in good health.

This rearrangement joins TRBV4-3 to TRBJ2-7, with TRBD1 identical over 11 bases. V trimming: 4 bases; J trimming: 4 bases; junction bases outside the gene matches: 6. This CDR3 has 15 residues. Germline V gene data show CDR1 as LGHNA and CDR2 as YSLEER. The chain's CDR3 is CASSRVGTGGYEQYF. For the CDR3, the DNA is TGCGCCAGCAGCCGAGTAGGGACAGGGGGTTACGAGCAGTACTTC.

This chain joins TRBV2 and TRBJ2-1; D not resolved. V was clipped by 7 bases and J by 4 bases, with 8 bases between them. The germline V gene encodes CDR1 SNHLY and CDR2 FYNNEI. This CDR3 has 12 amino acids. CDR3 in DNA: TGTGCCAGCAAAGGAGATTACAATGAGCAGTTCTTC. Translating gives CASKGDYNEQFF.

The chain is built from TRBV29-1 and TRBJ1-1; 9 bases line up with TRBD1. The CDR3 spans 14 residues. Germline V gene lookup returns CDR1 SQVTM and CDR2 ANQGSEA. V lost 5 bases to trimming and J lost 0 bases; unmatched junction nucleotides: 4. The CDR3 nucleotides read TGCAGCGTTCGGACAGGGGACTTGAACACTGAAGCTTTCTTT. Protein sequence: CSVRTGDLNTEAFF.

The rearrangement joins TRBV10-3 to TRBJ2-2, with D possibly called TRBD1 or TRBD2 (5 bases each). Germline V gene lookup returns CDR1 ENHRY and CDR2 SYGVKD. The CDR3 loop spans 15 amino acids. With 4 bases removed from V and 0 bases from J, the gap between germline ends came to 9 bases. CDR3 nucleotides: TGTGCCATCAGTGTGACGGGACCGAACACCGGGGAGCTGTTTTTT. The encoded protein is CAISVTGPNTGELFF.

DNA of the CDR3: TGTGCCAGCAGCGCCCTGACAGGCAGCAATCAGCCCCAGCATTTT. This codes for CASSALTGSNQPQHF. V usage is TRBV7-9 and J usage is TRBJ1-5, with D possibly being TRBD1 (6 bases). Looked up from germline, CDR1 is SEHNR and CDR2 is FQNEAQ (reference sequence). The CDR3 has 15 amino acids. Trimming stripped 5 bases from V and 1 base from J, with 12 bases between.

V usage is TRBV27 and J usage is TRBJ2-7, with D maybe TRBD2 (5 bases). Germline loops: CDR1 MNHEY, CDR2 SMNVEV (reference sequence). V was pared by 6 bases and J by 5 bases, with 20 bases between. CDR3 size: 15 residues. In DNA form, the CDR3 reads TGTGCCAGCAGCCCCCCGAGGGCCGTTCGCGACGAGCAGTACTTC. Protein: CASSPPRAVRDEQYF.

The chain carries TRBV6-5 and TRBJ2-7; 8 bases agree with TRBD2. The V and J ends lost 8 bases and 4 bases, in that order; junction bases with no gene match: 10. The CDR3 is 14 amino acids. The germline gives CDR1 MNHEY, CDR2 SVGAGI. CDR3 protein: CASSPGGAKYEQYF. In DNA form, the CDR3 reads TGTGCCAGCTCTCCCGGGGGGGCGAAGTACGAGCAGTACTTC.

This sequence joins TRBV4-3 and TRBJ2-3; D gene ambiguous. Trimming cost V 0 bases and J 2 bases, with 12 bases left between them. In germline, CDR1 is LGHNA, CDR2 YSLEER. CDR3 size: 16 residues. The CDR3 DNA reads TGCGCCAGCAGCCAAGATACGCCCCTAACCACAGATACGCAGTATTTT. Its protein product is CASSQDTPLTTDTQYF.

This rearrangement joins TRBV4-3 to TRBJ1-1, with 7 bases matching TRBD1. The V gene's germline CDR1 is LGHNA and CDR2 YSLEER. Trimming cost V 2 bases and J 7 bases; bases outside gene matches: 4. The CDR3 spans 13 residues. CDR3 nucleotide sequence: TGCGCCAGCAGCCAACTTCGACAGGGTGAAGCTTTCTTT. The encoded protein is CASSQLRQGEAFF.

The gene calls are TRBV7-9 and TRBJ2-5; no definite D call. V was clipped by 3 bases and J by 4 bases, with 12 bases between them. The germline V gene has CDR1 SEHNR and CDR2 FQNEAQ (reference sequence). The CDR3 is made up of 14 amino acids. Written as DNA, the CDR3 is TGTGCCAGCAGCTTTGTGAGATCGGGAGAGACCCAGTACTTC. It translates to CASSFVRSGETQYF.

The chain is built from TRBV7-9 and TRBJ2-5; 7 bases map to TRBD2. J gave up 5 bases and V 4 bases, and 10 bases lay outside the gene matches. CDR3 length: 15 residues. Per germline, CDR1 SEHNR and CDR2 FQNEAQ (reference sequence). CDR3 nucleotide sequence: TGTGCCAGCAGCTCGCAAAGCGGGGCGGGGGAGACCCAGTACTTC. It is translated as CASSSQSGAGETQYF.

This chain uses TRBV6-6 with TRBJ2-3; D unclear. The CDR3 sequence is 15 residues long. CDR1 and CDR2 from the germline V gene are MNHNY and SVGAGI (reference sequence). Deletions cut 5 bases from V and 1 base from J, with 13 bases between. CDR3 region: CASSLSPGGTDTQYF. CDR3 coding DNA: TGTGCCAGCAGTCTCTCTCCAGGAGGCACAGATACGCAGTATTTT.

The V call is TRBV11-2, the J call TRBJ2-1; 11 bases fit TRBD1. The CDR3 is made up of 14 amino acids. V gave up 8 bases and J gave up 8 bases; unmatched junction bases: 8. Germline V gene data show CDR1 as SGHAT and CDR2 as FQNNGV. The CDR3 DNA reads TGTGCCAGCGAAGGGACAGGGGGGGTGTATGAGCAGTTCTTC. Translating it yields CASEGTGGVYEQFF.

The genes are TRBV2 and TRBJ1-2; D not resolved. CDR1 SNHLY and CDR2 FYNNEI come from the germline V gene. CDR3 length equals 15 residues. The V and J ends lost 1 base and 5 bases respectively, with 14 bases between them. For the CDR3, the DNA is TGTGCCAGCAGTGAAGTCGGCATAGTGTCGTATGGCTACACCTTC. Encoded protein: CASSEVGIVSYGYTF.

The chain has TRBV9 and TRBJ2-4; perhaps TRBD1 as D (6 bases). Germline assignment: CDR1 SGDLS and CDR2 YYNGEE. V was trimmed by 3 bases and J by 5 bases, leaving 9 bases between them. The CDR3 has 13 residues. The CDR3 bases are TGTGCCAGCAGCGACAACAGGGAAAACATTCAGTACTTC. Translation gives CASSDNRENIQYF.

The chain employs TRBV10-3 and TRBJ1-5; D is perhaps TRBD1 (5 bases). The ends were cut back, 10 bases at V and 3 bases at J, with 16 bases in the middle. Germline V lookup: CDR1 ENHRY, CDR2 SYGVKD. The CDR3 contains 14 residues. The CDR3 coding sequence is TGTGCCACCTCCCTTGGGGGAAACAATCAGCCCCAGCATTTT. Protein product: CATSLGGNNQPQHF.

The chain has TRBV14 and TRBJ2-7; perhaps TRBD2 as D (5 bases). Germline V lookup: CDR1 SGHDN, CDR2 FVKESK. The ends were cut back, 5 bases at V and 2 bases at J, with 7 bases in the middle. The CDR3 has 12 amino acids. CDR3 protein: CASSGGPYEQYF. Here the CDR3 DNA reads TGTGCCAGCAGCGGCGGGCCCTACGAGCAGTACTTC.

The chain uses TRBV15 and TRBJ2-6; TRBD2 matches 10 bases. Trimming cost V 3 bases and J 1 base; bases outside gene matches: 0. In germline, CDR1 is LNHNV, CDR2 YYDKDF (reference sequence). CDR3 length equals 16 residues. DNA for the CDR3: TGTGCCACCAGCAGGACTAGCGGGTCTGGGGCCAACGTCCTGACTTTC. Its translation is CATSRTSGSGANVLTF.

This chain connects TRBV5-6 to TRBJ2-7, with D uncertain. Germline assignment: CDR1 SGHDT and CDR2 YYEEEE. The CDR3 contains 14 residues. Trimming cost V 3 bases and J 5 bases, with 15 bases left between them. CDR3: CASSSWIHWDEQYF. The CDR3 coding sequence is TGTGCCAGCAGCTCCTGGATCCATTGGGACGAGCAGTACTTC. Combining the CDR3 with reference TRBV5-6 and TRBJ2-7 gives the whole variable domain DAGVTQSPTHLIKTRGQQVTLRCSPKSGHDTVSWYQQALGQGPQFIFQYYEEEERQRGNFPDRFSGHQFPNYSSELNVNALLLGDSALYLCASSSWIHWDEQYFGPGTRLTVT.

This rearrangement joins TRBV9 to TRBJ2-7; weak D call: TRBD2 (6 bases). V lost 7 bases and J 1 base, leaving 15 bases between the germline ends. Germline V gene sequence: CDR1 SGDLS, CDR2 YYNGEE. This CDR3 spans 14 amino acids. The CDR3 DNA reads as TGTGCCAGCGCCTACGACGGGGGTTCCTACGAGCAGTACTTC. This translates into CASAYDGGSYEQYF.

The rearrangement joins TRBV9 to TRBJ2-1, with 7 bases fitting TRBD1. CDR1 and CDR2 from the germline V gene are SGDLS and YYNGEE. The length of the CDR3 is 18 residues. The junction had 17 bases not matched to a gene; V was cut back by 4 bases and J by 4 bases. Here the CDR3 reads CASSPREGGRTLYNEQFF. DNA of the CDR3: TGTGCCAGCAGCCCGCGTGAAGGGGGCCGAACTTTATACAATGAGCAGTTCTTC.